The rows below give T cell receptor beta chains drawn from one sample of a study of T cells in Graves' hyperthyroidism and ophthalmopathy. TCRdb re-derived calls from the multiplex PCR reads in MiXCR, one entry per CDR3 protein. The table shows around 450,000 distinct CDR3 sequences, with about a sixth occurring only once. The sequencing sample was made of blood. The receptors here all came from a woman aged 18 to 35 with Graves' hyperthyroidism. Each CDR3 is given with its conserved first and last residue. The order of the fields is V gene, J gene, CDR3 protein.

>TRBV11-2|TRBJ2-4
CASSSRRGSAQAKNIQYF
>TRBV20-1|TRBJ1-2
CSARQAWYLGYTF
>TRBV2|TRBJ1-4
CASSPDRTNEKLFF
>TRBV5-1|TRBJ2-7
CASSLGGSGTYEQYF
>TRBV3-1|TRBJ1-1
CASSHGDASASGAFF
>TRBV20-1|TRBJ2-7
CSAREPQGLAYEQYF
>TRBV6-1|TRBJ1-2
CASSTHREHYGYTF
>TRBV6-1|TRBJ2-1
CASSLNPSGYEQFF
>TRBV5-1|TRBJ1-2
CASGTGGYGYTF
>TRBV5-5|TRBJ2-3
CASSTDRVTDTQYF
>TRBV28|TRBJ2-3
CASSSGTEFPDTQYF
>TRBV20-1|TRBJ1-5
CSARPPTHNQPQHF
>TRBV2|TRBJ2-3
CASSDPGTSGKDTQYF
>TRBV5-1|TRBJ1-6
CASRWGDNSPLHF
>TRBV6-1|TRBJ2-7
CASSTTGVYEQYF
>TRBV6-1|TRBJ1-4
CASSPRRTAINEKLFF
>TRBV27|TRBJ1-2
CASRPLLQGYGYTF
>TRBV12-3/TRBV12-4|TRBJ2-3
CASSFLGRSEYF
>TRBV12-3/TRBV12-4|TRBJ2-4
CASSPVRREHIQYF
>TRBV24-1|TRBJ2-5
CATKSPEETQYF
>TRBV20-1|TRBJ1-6
CSAHRDRSVDSPLHF
>TRBV13|TRBJ2-7
CASSSGQGARGEQYF
>TRBV5-1|TRBJ2-3
CASSPRLAGVTDTQYF
>TRBV19|TRBJ1-5
CASSQTGERNQPQHF
>TRBV12-5|TRBJ2-5
CASGSVGETQYF
>TRBV10-3|TRBJ1-5
CAVRWGKDQPQHF
>TRBV20-1|TRBJ2-3
CSARGFLAGAKNADTQYF
>TRBV4-1|TRBJ2-5
CASSHVHSGEQETQYF
>TRBV10-3|TRBJ1-4
CAISESGDEKLFF
>TRBV19|TRBJ2-1
CASRSSGGRYNEQFF
>TRBV6-2/TRBV6-3|TRBJ2-5
CASRMGGTSGGETQYF
>TRBV30|TRBJ2-2
CAWRALQGELFF
>TRBV7-2|TRBJ2-2
CASSLNSLLGGELFF
>TRBV5-4|TRBJ2-5
CASSLGPGASQETQYF
>TRBV2|TRBJ2-7
CASSLGTRTGLDEQYF
>TRBV3-1|TRBJ2-1
CASSPPLAGAQNEQFF
>TRBV3-1|TRBJ2-3
CASSSAGFRDTQYF
>TRBV5-1|TRBJ1-2
CASSQGTSGYTF
>TRBV12-3/TRBV12-4|TRBJ1-6
CASSWGGLWDNSPLHF
>TRBV11-2|TRBJ1-2
CASSYGTERGYTF
>TRBV7-9|TRBJ2-3
CASSGGLAGVGTDTQYF
>TRBV9|TRBJ1-4
CASAQTGDNEKLFF
>TRBV20-1|TRBJ1-2
CSAPRSYGYTF
>TRBV6-1|TRBJ1-5
CASNGTGNQPQHF
>TRBV7-3|TRBJ1-2
CASSLDGSSYGYTF
>TRBV4-1|TRBJ2-2
CASSQVGEVNTGELFF
>TRBV12-3/TRBV12-4|TRBJ1-1
CASRSTGGEAFF
>TRBV9|TRBJ1-6
CASSTGPGGLNLSLHF
>TRBV4-1|TRBJ2-1
CASSQTQGTGLHEQFF
>TRBV20-1|TRBJ2-3
CSARDITSGTDTQYF
>TRBV2|TRBJ2-7
CASSERTGFYEQYF
>TRBV7-9|TRBJ2-7
CASSLSGRLNEQYF
>TRBV9|TRBJ2-1
CASSVHRTSGIYNEQFF
>TRBV24-1|TRBJ1-2
CATSTGGRGQKNYGYTF